These 6 T cell receptor beta chains share one sample of origin, sequenced in a study of blood T cell repertoires in COVID-19. Profiling relied on immunoSEQ multiplex PCR, and the TCRdb table lists in-frame clones only, not all of them. Of approximately 180,000 clones detected, 84% appear once; the ten largest clones hold roughly 15%. Material: PBMCs or T cells enriched from blood (not recorded which). The receptor source for this set is a man between 50 and 59 years old who had recovered from COVID-19.

This clone was seen at least ten times. The chain couples TRBV27 to TRBJ2-5; the D gene is possibly TRBD1 (5 bases). The CDR3 loop spans 13 amino acids. Trimming removed 5 bases at V and 3 bases at J, with 10 bases between. CDR1 is MNHEY, CDR2 SMNVEV, per germline (reference sequence). The CDR3 is CASSPTVEETQYF. CDR3 coding DNA: TGTGCCAGCAGTCCGACAGTAGAAGAGACCCAGTACTTC.

The sample holds a few counts of this clone. The chain couples TRBV9 to TRBJ2-7; 7 bases are shared with TRBD1. The CDR3 has 13 residues. V gave up 4 bases and J gave up 6 bases; unmatched junction bases: 7. Germline assignment: CDR1 SGDLS and CDR2 YYNGEE. The CDR3 DNA follows: TGTGCCAGCAGCCAAAATCCAGGGGGCGAGCAGTACTTC. Translating gives CASSQNPGGEQYF.

The J gene is TRBJ1-1, the V gene TRBV24-1; tentatively, D is TRBD1 (5 bases). CDR1 is KGHDR, CDR2 SFDVKD, per germline. The CDR3 runs 13 residues. Trimming took 10 bases from V and 5 from J, leaving 16 bases between them. CDR3 sequence: CATTERGGTEAFF. For the CDR3, the DNA is TGTGCCACAACCGAGCGGGGGGGTACTGAAGCTTTCTTT.

This rearrangement joins TRBV19 to TRBJ2-2; possible D gene TRBD1, 6 bases. Germline assignment: CDR1 LNHDA and CDR2 SQIVND (reference sequence). Between the trimmed V and J ends, which lost 6 bases and 4 bases, there was a span of 15 bases. The CDR3 loop spans 15 amino acids. CDR3 protein: CASRGRGLSTGELFF. The CDR3 DNA reads as TGTGCCAGTAGGGGCAGGGGTCTTTCCACCGGGGAGCTGTTTTTT.

The gene calls are TRBV11-2 and TRBJ1-1, with TRBD1 as a possible D gene (5 bases). This CDR3 comprises 13 residues. Germline V gene data show CDR1 as SGHAT and CDR2 as FQNNGV. Trimming removed 2 bases at V and 1 base at J, with 5 bases between. CDR3 DNA sequence: TGTGCCAGCAGCTTACAGGGGAACACTGAAGCTTTCTTT. Encoded protein: CASSLQGNTEAFF.

In this sample, this clone turned up a few times. CDR3 amino acids: CASSKGTGVVPNTEAFF. The CDR3 region has the DNA TGTGCCAGCAGCAAAGGGACAGGGGTGGTTCCGAACACTGAAGCTTTCTTT. V usage is TRBV21-1 and J usage is TRBJ1-1; TRBD1 reflects the table's D call only, with no check against the DNA. TRBV21-1 is labeled a pseudogene. The CDR3 is made up of 17 amino acids.